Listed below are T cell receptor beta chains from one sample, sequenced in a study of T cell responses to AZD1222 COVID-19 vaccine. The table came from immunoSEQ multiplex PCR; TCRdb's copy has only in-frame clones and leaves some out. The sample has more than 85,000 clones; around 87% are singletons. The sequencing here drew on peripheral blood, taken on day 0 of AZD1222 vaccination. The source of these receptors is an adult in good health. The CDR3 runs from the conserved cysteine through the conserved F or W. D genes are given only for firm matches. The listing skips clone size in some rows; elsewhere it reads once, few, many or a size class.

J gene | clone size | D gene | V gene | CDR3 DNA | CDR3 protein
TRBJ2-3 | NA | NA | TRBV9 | TGTGCCAGCAGCGTAAACACAGCAGATACGCAGTATTTT | CASSVNTADTQYF
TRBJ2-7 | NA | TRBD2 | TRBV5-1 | TGCGCCAGCAGCTCCGGGACTAGGGTTGGCGAGCAGTACTTC | CASSSGTRVGEQYF
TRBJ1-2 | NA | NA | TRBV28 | TGTGCCAGCTGCCCCCCGGTGACCTATGGCTACACCTTC | CASCPPVTYGYTF
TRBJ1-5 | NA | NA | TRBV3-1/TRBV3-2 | TGTGCCAGCAGCCAAGGGACCTTCGGGAGTCAGCCCCAGCATTTT | CASSQGTFGSQPQHF
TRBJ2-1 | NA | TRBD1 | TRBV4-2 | TGTGCCAGCAGCCAGGCCCCAGGGGGTACGGGTTACAATGAGCAGTTCTTC | CASSQAPGGTGYNEQFF
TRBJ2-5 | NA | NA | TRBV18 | TGTGCCAGCTCATCCGGCGGACAAGAGACCCAGTACTTC | CASSSGGQETQYF
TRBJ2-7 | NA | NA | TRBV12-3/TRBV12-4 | TGTGCCAGCAGTTTTCGGGGGTCTGGCGAGCAGTACTTC | CASSFRGSGEQYF
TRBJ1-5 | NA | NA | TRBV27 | TGTGCCAGCAGTTGGAATAGCAATCAGCCCCAGCATTTT | CASSWNSNQPQHF
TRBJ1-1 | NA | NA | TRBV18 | TGTGCCAGCTCACCATCATCGGGCACTGAAGCTTTCTTT | CASSPSSGTEAFF
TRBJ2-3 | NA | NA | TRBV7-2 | TGTGCCAGCAGCTTCAGGGGGGGTGCCCCCACAGATACGCAGTATTTT | CASSFRGGAPTDTQYF
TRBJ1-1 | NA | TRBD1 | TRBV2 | TGTGCCAGCAGTGAAGCGGGGACAGGGAGGACTGAAGCTTTCTTT | CASSEAGTGRTEAFF
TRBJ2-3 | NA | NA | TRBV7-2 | TGTGCCAGCAGCCCGTCAGGGGTACGCACAGATACGCAGTATTTT | CASSPSGVRTDTQYF
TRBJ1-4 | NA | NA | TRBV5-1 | TGCGCCAGCAGTTTGGGAGGGAGGCCTGAAAAACTGTTTTTT | CASSLGGRPEKLFF
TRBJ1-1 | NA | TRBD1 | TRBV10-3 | TGTGCCATCAAGGAACAGGGGTGGGGTGAAGCTTTCTTT | CAIKEQGWGEAFF
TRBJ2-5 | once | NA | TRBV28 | TGTGCCAGCAGTCCACCGGGACTCATAGAGACCCAGTACTTC | CASSPPGLIETQYF
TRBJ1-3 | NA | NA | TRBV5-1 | TGCGCCAGCAGCTTGGATGACTACTCTGGAAACACCATATATTTT | CASSLDDYSGNTIYF
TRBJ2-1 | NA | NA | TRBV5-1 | TGCGCCAGCAGCTTGCGGGGGTCTCACATGGAGAATGAGCAGTTCTTC | CASSLRGSHMENEQFF
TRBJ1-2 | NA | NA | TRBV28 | TGTGCCAGCAGTACAGGGTTGCGCAGCTTCTATGGCTACACCTTC | CASSTGLRSFYGYTF
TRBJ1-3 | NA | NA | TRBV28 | TGTGCCACCTCCACAGGGTATTCTGGAAACACCATATATTTT | CATSTGYSGNTIYF
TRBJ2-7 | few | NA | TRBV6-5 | TGTGCCAGCAGCTCGTCAGGCAGAACCTACGAGCAGTACTTC | CASSSSGRTYEQYF
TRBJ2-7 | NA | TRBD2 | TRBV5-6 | TGTGCCAGCAGCTCCCTAGACATGGGACTAGCCTACGAGCAGTACTTC | CASSSLDMGLAYEQYF
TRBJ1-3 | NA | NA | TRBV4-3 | TGCGCCAGCAGCCAACAAGTAGGAAACACCATATATTTT | CASSQQVGNTIYF
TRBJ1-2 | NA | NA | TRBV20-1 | TGCAGTGCTAGTGGTGCAATCGATGGCTACACCTTC | CSASGAIDGYTF
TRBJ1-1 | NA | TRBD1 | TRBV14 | TGTGCCAGCAGCCGTAACAGGGGTTTCGCTGAAGCTTTCTTT | CASSRNRGFAEAFF
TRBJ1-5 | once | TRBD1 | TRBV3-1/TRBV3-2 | TGTGCCAGCAGCCCCTGCCAAGAAAAGGGAAGGGACAGTCATCAGCCCCAGCATTTT | CASSPCQEKGRDSHQPQHF